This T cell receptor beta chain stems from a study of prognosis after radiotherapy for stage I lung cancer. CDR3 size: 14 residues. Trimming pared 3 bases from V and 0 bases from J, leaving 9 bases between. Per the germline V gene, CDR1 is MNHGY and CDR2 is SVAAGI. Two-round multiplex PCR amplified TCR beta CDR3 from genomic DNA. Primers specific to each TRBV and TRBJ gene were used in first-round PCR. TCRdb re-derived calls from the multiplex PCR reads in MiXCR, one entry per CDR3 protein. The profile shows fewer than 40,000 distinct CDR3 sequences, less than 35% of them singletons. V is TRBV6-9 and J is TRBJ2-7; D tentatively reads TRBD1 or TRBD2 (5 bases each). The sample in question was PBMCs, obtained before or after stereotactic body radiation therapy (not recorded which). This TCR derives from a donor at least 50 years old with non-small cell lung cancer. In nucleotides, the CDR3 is TGTGCCAGCAGTTACATGGGGGTCTCCTACGAGCAGTACTTC. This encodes CASSYMGVSYEQYF.